The clone carrying this TCR beta chain came up once. Antigen unknown. The CDR3 has 13 residues. Germline lookup yields CDR1 MNHEY and CDR2 SVGAGI. V was pared by 6 bases and J by 3 bases, with 11 bases between. The entry originates in a study of CD8+ T cells in alopecia areata. Study-level findings and limits: Lesional scalp displayed greater clonality than normal scalp, most notably in alopecia totalis/universalis.

In each case, RNA was isolated and then reverse transcribed into cDNA as the sequencing template. Generated by immunoSEQ multiplex PCR, the TCRdb table keeps only in-frame clones and is missing some. The data show roughly 64,000 clones, around 44% seen once. Punch biopsies of lesional scalp, plus peripheral blood, were taken from alopecia areata patients. Cell sorting was applied to PBMCs, and CD4+ and CD8+ T cells were collected. The clonotype originates from a human donor with alopecia areata. This chain joins TRBV6-5 and TRBJ1-1; TRBD1 might be the D (6 bases). The sequencing sample was made of NKG2D-low CD8+ T cells sorted from blood. DNA of the CDR3: TGTGCCAGCAGACAGGGCGGCGACACTGAAGCTTTCTTT. Protein sequence: CASRQGGDTEAFF.